Each of the 32 T cell receptor beta chains below was sequenced from the same sample in a study of blood T cell repertoires in COVID-19. Only in-frame clones appear in the TCRdb table, and some are missing; sequencing was by immunoSEQ multiplex PCR. Among approximately 120,000 clones listed, around four fifths were seen once. Sequenced input: peripheral blood. Every receptor here comes from a human donor in a cohort sampled during active COVID-19.

This clone came up a few times. The V call is TRBV4-3, the J call TRBJ1-2; perhaps TRBD1 as D (5 bases). Germline-derived CDR1 and CDR2 are LGHNA and YSLEER. The CDR3 totals 16 residues. Trimming left V 4 bases short and J 8 bases short, with 23 bases between. CDR3 DNA: TGCGCCAGCAGCCTAGAGAGAGACTCAGGGCTGGGGGGCTACACCTTC. This translates into CASSLERDSGLGGYTF.

This sequence joins TRBV3-1 (or the pseudogene TRBV3-2) and TRBJ2-4; 13 nucleotides agree with TRBD2. The V gene end was trimmed by 4 bases and the J gene end by 13 bases; junction bases not matched to a gene: 1. This CDR3 is 12 amino acids long. The germline CDR1 and CDR2 sequences are LGHDT and YNNKEL (reference sequence). CDR3 amino acids: CASSLTSGRQYF. The CDR3 DNA sequence: TGTGCCAGCAGCCTGACTAGCGGGAGGCAGTACTTC.

This clone was observed once. V gene TRBV18 combines with J gene TRBJ2-7; unclear D gene. The CDR3 totals 13 residues. The ends were cut back, 3 bases at V and 4 bases at J, with 10 bases in the middle. Germline V gene lookup returns CDR1 KGHSH and CDR2 LQKENI. CDR3 sequence: CASSPPPGYEQYF. DNA for the CDR3: TGTGCCAGCTCACCTCCCCCCGGGTACGAGCAGTACTTC.

This clone was seen just once. This chain uses TRBV30 with TRBJ2-1, with 9 bases identical to TRBD2. The CDR3 consists of 14 residues. Unmatched junction bases numbered 8, after V lost 2 bases and J lost 9 bases. Germline-derived CDR1 and CDR2 are GTSNPN and SVGIG (reference sequence). The CDR3 reads CAWSRVAGAGEQFF. In DNA, the CDR3 is TGTGCCTGGAGTAGGGTAGCGGGAGCGGGTGAGCAGTTCTTC.

The count of this clone is one. V is TRBV7-2 and J is TRBJ2-1; D uncertain. This CDR3 has 12 residues. V was pared by 5 bases and J by 5 bases, with 7 bases between. Germline assignment: CDR1 SGHTA and CDR2 FQGNSA. The CDR3 nucleotides read TGTGCCAGCAGCCCCACTGACAATGAGCAGTTCTTC. Protein product: CASSPTDNEQFF.

The rearrangement uses TRBV28 and TRBJ2-7; a weak D match, TRBD1 (6 bases). The V gene's germline CDR1 is MDHEN and CDR2 SYDVKM. The CDR3 covers 15 residues. V lost 6 bases, J lost 6 bases, and 21 bases lay in between. The CDR3 DNA reads as TGTGCCAGCAGGCCTCAGGGGCCACGCTCCAGCGAGCAGTACTTC. It encodes CASRPQGPRSSEQYF.

The gene calls are TRBV5-1 and TRBJ2-7, with no clear D. The CDR3 has 13 residues. Trimming left V 2 bases short and J 6 bases short, with 12 bases between. Germline loops: CDR1 SGHRS, CDR2 YFSETQ. The CDR3 DNA sequence: TGCGCCAGCAGCTTCGGCCCGCCGGGCGAGCAGTACTTC. This codes for CASSFGPPGEQYF.

The chain uses TRBV19 and TRBJ1-1; 9 bases line up with TRBD1. Germline CDR1 and CDR2: LNHDA and SQIVND (reference sequence). The V gene end was trimmed by 5 bases and the J gene end by 4 bases; junction bases not matched to a gene: 8. This CDR3 contains 15 residues. The CDR3 region is CASSPPGQGFTEAFF. CDR3 sequence (DNA): TGTGCCAGTAGTCCGCCGGGACAGGGATTCACTGAAGCTTTCTTT.

The genes are TRBV29-1 and TRBJ1-1, with D possibly TRBD1 on 6 matching bases. CDR3 length: 12 residues. Germline CDR1 and CDR2: SQVTM and ANQGSEA. Trimming pared 4 bases from V and 1 base from J, leaving 7 bases between. For the CDR3, the DNA is TGCAGCGTTGTCAGGGGGAACACTGAAGCTTTCTTT. Its protein is CSVVRGNTEAFF.

A note on this clone: With a much larger clone just one base away, this may be a read error. Other DNA variants within this sample encode the same CDR3. V usage is TRBV28 and J usage is TRBJ2-7, with TRBD2 matching 8 bases. The length of the CDR3 is 14 residues. Unmatched junction bases numbered 4, after V lost 4 bases and J lost 2 bases. Germline V gives CDR1 MDHEN, CDR2 SYDVKM. CDR3 DNA: TGTGCCAGCAGTTCGCGGACTAGCCCCTACGAGCAGTACTTC. It encodes CASSSRTSPYEQYF.

The chain is built from TRBV3-1 (or the pseudogene TRBV3-2) and TRBJ2-3, with 10 bases identical to TRBD2. With 3 bases clipped from V and 4 bases from J, the junction kept 13 bases outside the gene matches. CDR3 length equals 18 residues. The germline V gene encodes CDR1 LGHDT and CDR2 YNNKEL (reference sequence). CDR3 coding DNA: TGTGCCAGCAGCCACTCCCGGCGAGCGGGGGGGCGGGCAGATACGCAGTATTTT. It encodes CASSHSRRAGGRADTQYF.

The chain is built from TRBV2 and TRBJ2-5; 8 bases agree with TRBD2. This CDR3 region has 15 residues. V trimming: 2 bases; J trimming: 3 bases; junction bases outside the gene matches: 5. Germline V gene lookup returns CDR1 SNHLY and CDR2 FYNNEI. CDR3 in amino acids: CASSELAGGEETQYF. DNA of the CDR3: TGTGCCAGCAGTGAACTTGCGGGGGGAGAAGAGACCCAGTACTTC.

The rearrangement uses TRBV25-1 and TRBJ2-5; 7 bases agree with TRBD1. The CDR3 has 15 amino acids. The junction had 7 bases not matched to a gene; V was cut back by 4 bases and J by 2 bases. Per germline, CDR1 MGHDK and CDR2 SYGVNS. The CDR3 bases are TGTGCCAGCAGTGCTTCCGTACAGGGGCAAGAGACCCAGTACTTC. Translation gives CASSASVQGQETQYF.

In this sample, this clone turned up a few times. The chain uses TRBV3-1 (or the pseudogene TRBV3-2) and TRBJ2-4; 14 bases agree with TRBD2. CDR3 length: 18 residues. Germline-derived CDR1 and CDR2 are LGHDT and YNNKEL (reference sequence). Trimming at V came to 4 bases and at J to 2 bases, leaving 7 bases not matched to a gene. The CDR3: CASSRGLAGGRTKNIQYF. The CDR3 DNA reads TGTGCCAGCAGCCGCGGACTAGCGGGGGGCCGTACCAAAAACATTCAGTACTTC.

The chain joins TRBV28 to TRBJ2-5, with 9 bases that match TRBD1. Germline assignment: CDR1 MDHEN and CDR2 SYDVKM. V was clipped by 6 bases and J by 3 bases; unmatched bases: 5. The CDR3 is 14 residues long. The CDR3 nucleotides read TGTGCCAGCAGGCAGACAGGGGGTAAAGAGACCCAGTACTTC. This encodes CASRQTGGKETQYF.

The chain employs TRBV19 and TRBJ1-6, with TRBD1 matching 9 bases. The CDR3 runs to 13 residues. V lost 6 bases, J lost 10 bases, and 4 bases stayed unmatched. Germline V lookup: CDR1 LNHDA, CDR2 SQIVND (reference sequence). The CDR3 DNA sequence: TGTGCCAGTAGCCGGGACAGGGAATCACCCCTCCACTTT. Encoded protein: CASSRDRESPLHF.

V gene TRBV24-1 combines with J gene TRBJ1-5, with 7 bases matching TRBD1. V lost 4 bases and J lost 6; bases outside the gene matches: 14. The CDR3 sequence is 17 residues long. CDR1 KGHDR and CDR2 SFDVKD come from the germline V gene. The CDR3 reads CATSDTKTGIVGQPQHF. CDR3 coding DNA: TGTGCCACCAGTGACACGAAGACAGGGATAGTTGGTCAGCCCCAGCATTTT.

This chain joins TRBV3-1 (or the pseudogene TRBV3-2) and TRBJ1-5; D remains ambiguous. The CDR3 sequence is 14 residues long. Germline assignment: CDR1 LGHDT and CDR2 YNNKEL (reference sequence). Trimming stripped 4 bases from V and 4 bases from J, with 11 bases between. As DNA, the CDR3 is TGTGCCAGCAGCCGTAGGAGGGAAAATCAGCCCCAGCATTTT. As protein: CASSRRRENQPQHF.

The chain joins TRBV6-5 to TRBJ2-2; 10 bases agree with TRBD1. The CDR3 runs to 14 residues. V lost 5 bases and J lost 6; bases outside the gene matches: 3. Per the germline V gene, CDR1 is MNHEY and CDR2 is SVGAGI. CDR3 nucleotides: TGTGCCAGCAGTAAGACAGGGGGCCCCGGGGAGCTGTTTTTT. This translates into CASSKTGGPGELFF.

The chain joins TRBV18 to TRBJ1-1; no clear D gene. Trimming left V 2 bases short and J 8 bases short, with 9 bases between. Looked up from germline, CDR1 is KGHSH and CDR2 is LQKENI. This CDR3 is built from 12 residues. CDR3 sequence (DNA): TGTGCCAGCTCACCAGACGGACTAGAAGCTTTCTTT. The encoded protein is CASSPDGLEAFF.

The CDR3 sequence is CASDFIREQYF. In nucleotides, the CDR3 is TGTGCCAGCGACTTTATACGAGAGCAGTACTTC. The genes are TRBV6-9 and TRBJ2-7; D remains unclear. Germline V CDR1 and CDR2: MNHGY, SVAAGI. Trimming left V 8 bases short and J 7 bases short, with 12 bases between. The CDR3 loop spans 11 amino acids.

This sequence joins TRBV18 and TRBJ2-7; D perhaps matches TRBD2 (6 bases). Germline assignment: CDR1 KGHSH and CDR2 LQKENI. V was shortened by 0 bases and J by 2 bases, with 11 bases between the two germline ends. This CDR3 is 15 amino acids long. The CDR3 loop is CASSPPRRETYEQYF. In DNA, the CDR3 is TGTGCCAGCTCACCACCGAGACGGGAGACCTACGAGCAGTACTTC.

The chain joins TRBV29-1 to TRBJ2-1; 8 nucleotides align to TRBD2. The germline CDR1 and CDR2 sequences are SQVTM and ANQGSEA. The CDR3 is 12 amino acids. With 6 bases clipped from V and 8 bases from J, the junction kept 6 bases outside the gene matches. DNA for the CDR3: TGCAGCGTAGCGGGAGCTGCAGATGAGCAGTTCTTC. Translated: CSVAGAADEQFF.

The chain carries TRBV14 and TRBJ2-1, with a tentative D call TRBD1 (6 bases). Germline V lookup: CDR1 SGHDN, CDR2 FVKESK. The V end lost 7 bases, the J end lost 5 bases, and 18 bases lay between the germline ends. This CDR3 comprises 15 residues. DNA of the CDR3: TGTGCCAGCACCCCAACAGGGAATAGGGACAATGAGCAGTTCTTC. As protein: CASTPTGNRDNEQFF.

V is TRBV5-5 and J is TRBJ1-5; 9 bases are shared with TRBD1. CDR1 SGHKS and CDR2 YYEKEE come from the germline V gene (reference sequence). Unmatched junction bases numbered 10, after V lost 3 bases and J lost 6 bases. This CDR3 region has 16 residues. The chain's CDR3 is CASSYSRGQGGQPQHF. The CDR3 coding sequence is TGTGCCAGCAGCTACTCCCGGGGACAGGGCGGTCAGCCCCAGCATTTT.

This chain connects TRBV28 to TRBJ1-6, with D unresolved. The CDR3 runs 16 residues. Trimming removed 1 base from V and 5 bases from J, with 12 bases in between. Germline assignment: CDR1 MDHEN and CDR2 SYDVKM. CDR3 coding DNA: TGTGCCAGCAGTTTATCGGTTCCGGGAAATAATTCACCCCTCCACTTT. Its translation is CASSLSVPGNNSPLHF.

This clone was observed once. This chain links TRBV5-1 with TRBJ1-2; D is unclear. Germline V gives CDR1 SGHRS, CDR2 YFSETQ. V lost 2 bases and J 2 bases, leaving 10 bases between the germline ends. The CDR3 spans 14 residues. CDR3 sequence (DNA): TGCGCCAGCAGCTTTACTACCGGGAACTATGGCTACACCTTC. Translation gives CASSFTTGNYGYTF.

The gene calls are TRBV2 and TRBJ2-3; D is perhaps TRBD1 (5 bases). Germline CDR1 reads SNHLY; CDR2 reads FYNNEI. The V gene lost 2 bases and the J gene lost 3 bases, with 24 bases spanning the gap. The CDR3 has 19 amino acids. In DNA, the CDR3 is TGTGCCAGCAGTGAATTGGGGCGAGTGGTGGGGCTAAAGACAGATACGCAGTATTTT. It specifies CASSELGRVVGLKTDTQYF.

This clone was detected once. The chain carries TRBV19 and TRBJ1-2, with a weak D call TRBD1 (5 bases). This CDR3 is built from 12 residues. Per germline, CDR1 LNHDA and CDR2 SQIVND (reference sequence). V shed 8 bases and J shed 1 base, with 8 bases lying between them. The CDR3 DNA follows: TGTGCCAGTGGCGGGGGTAACTATGGCTACACCTTC. Its translation is CASGGGNYGYTF.

This chain's CDR3 is CARSSLQGAANSPLHF. Here the CDR3 DNA reads TGTGCCAGAAGCAGCTTACAGGGGGCGGCCAATTCACCCCTCCACTTT. V is TRBV5-3 and J is TRBJ1-6; 9 nucleotides line up with TRBD1. TRBV5-3 is an open reading frame whose function is uncertain. The CDR3 is 16 residues long. The V gene end was trimmed by 4 bases and the J gene end by 7 bases; junction bases not matched to a gene: 9.

This chain connects TRBV9 to TRBJ2-3; TRBD2 is a possible D gene (6 bases). The CDR3 contains 16 residues. With 4 bases removed from V and 0 bases from J, the gap between germline ends came to 15 bases. Germline V gene data show CDR1 as SGDLS and CDR2 as YYNGEE. Here the CDR3 reads CASSPIAEASTDTQYF. The CDR3 region has the DNA TGTGCCAGCAGCCCAATAGCGGAAGCTAGCACAGATACGCAGTATTTT. Combining the CDR3 with reference TRBV9 and TRBJ2-3 gives the whole variable domain DSGVTQTPKHLITATGQRVTLRCSPRSGDLSVYWYQQSLDQGLQFLIQYYNGEERAKGNILERFSAQQFPDLHSELNLSSLELGDSALYFCASSPIAEASTDTQYFGPGTRLTVL.

This chain joins TRBV7-2 and TRBJ2-7, with 7 bases aligning to TRBD2. Germline lookup yields CDR1 SGHTA and CDR2 FQGNSA. J was trimmed by 6 bases and V by 5 bases; bases with no gene match: 7. The CDR3 extends over 13 amino acids. The CDR3 sequence is CASSPSGGLEQYF. CDR3 nucleotides: TGTGCCAGCAGCCCTAGCGGCGGCCTCGAGCAGTACTTC.